A selection of T cell receptor beta chains follows, all from one sample in a study of T cell repertoires in cytomegalovirus infection. These receptors are not linked to any known antigen. TCRdb recomputed calls from the reads with MiXCR, one row per CDR3 protein. The sample consists of 650,000 to 850,000 distinct CDR3 sequences, 25% to 35% of them appearing once. Sequenced material: cultured CD8+ T cells from PBMCs, taken from culture after CMV antigen stimulation. The receptor source for this set is a human donor in good health (CMV status not recorded). Some clones in this sample may be carry-over from other donors' samples. Each CDR3 is given with its conserved first and last residue. The order of the fields is clone size, D gene, V gene, J gene, CDR3 DNA, CDR3 protein. D genes are given only for firm matches. Clone size appears in some rows only: once, few, many, or a class for an expanded clone.

>NA|NA|TRBV7-4|TRBJ2-2
TGTGCCAGCAGCTCCCCCGGGGTCACCGGGGAGCTGTTTTTT
CASSSPGVTGELFF
>NA|NA|TRBV25-1|TRBJ2-1
TGTGCCAGCAGCCTCTGGTCACAGAATTACAATGAGCAGTTCTTC
CASSLWSQNYNEQFF
>once|TRBD1|TRBV5-1|TRBJ1-1
TGCGCCAGCAGTTTTACGACGGGACAGACGAACACTGAAGCTTTCTTT
CASSFTTGQTNTEAFF
>NA|NA|TRBV19|TRBJ2-1
TGTGCCAGTAGTATTTTGGACACTTACAATGAGCAGTTCTTC
CASSILDTYNEQFF
>many|TRBD2|TRBV12-3/TRBV12-4|TRBJ2-5
TGTGCCAGCAGTGTACTAGCGGGGGGGGGTGAGACCCAGTACTTC
CASSVLAGGGETQYF
>few|NA|TRBV7-6|TRBJ2-3
TGTGCCAGCAGCAGCAGGATTTCTAGCACAGATACGCAGTATTTT
CASSSRISSTDTQYF
>few|NA|TRBV7-8|TRBJ2-7
TGTGCCAGCAGCTTATTGTATCGGGGAAGAGACGAGCAGTACTTC
CASSLLYRGRDEQYF
>NA|NA|TRBV7-9|TRBJ1-1
TGTGCCAGCAGCTTAGCGGGGGAGGGGGGGTCAGGCACTGAAGCTTTCTTT
CASSLAGEGGSGTEAFF
>few|NA|TRBV7-9|TRBJ2-2
TGTGCCAGCAGCTTTGGACCTACCGGGGAGCTGTTTTTT
CASSFGPTGELFF
>NA|NA|TRBV20-1|TRBJ2-2
TGCAGTGCTAGAGAAGCCCACACCGGGGAGCTGTTTTTT
CSAREAHTGELFF
>few|TRBD1|TRBV5-1|TRBJ2-1
TGCGCCAGCAGCTTGGCCCGGGACAGGGGGCGCAATGAGCAGTTCTTC
CASSLARDRGRNEQFF
>few|NA|TRBV6-5|TRBJ2-1
TGTGCCAGCAGTTACGGGGGATTCGAGCAGTTCTTC
CASSYGGFEQFF
>NA|NA|TRBV6-2/TRBV6-3|TRBJ2-5
TGTGCCACCCTCTTGGGGATCCAGTACTTC
CATLLGIQYF
>NA|NA|TRBV7-8|TRBJ2-2
TGTGCCAGCAGCAAGGACAGTATCGACGGGGAGCTGTTTTTT
CASSKDSIDGELFF
>NA|NA|TRBV7-8|TRBJ2-2
TGTGCCAGCCGGCAACCGCAAACGGCCGGGGAGCTGTTTTTT
CASRQPQTAGELFF
>many|NA|TRBV7-2|TRBJ2-5
TGTGCCAGCAGCTTAGCCCTAGGCTCCCGAGAGACCCAGTACTTC
CASSLALGSRETQYF
>many|NA|TRBV7-8|TRBJ1-1
TGTGCCAGCAGCCCACGGACGGGAACGAACACTGAAGCTTTCTTT
CASSPRTGTNTEAFF
>NA|NA|TRBV7-6|TRBJ2-7
TGTGCCAGCAGCTGGGGACTCAACTACGAGCAGTACTTC
CASSWGLNYEQYF
>few|TRBD2|TRBV3-1|TRBJ2-1
TGTGCCAGCAGCCAAGAGGGACTAGGGCTCAATGAGCAGTTCTTC
CASSQEGLGLNEQFF
>NA|NA|TRBV24-1|TRBJ1-2
TGTGCCACCAGTGATACTACATTGAACTATGGCTACACCTTC
CATSDTTLNYGYTF
>NA|NA|TRBV4-1|TRBJ1-5
TGCGCCAGCAGCCAAGCTTCCTATCAGCCCCAGCATTTT
CASSQASYQPQHF
>NA|NA|TRBV20-1|TRBJ1-1
TGCAGTGCTAGGGCCTTGGGGGACACTGAAGCTTTCTTT
CSARALGDTEAFF
>NA|TRBD2|TRBV27|TRBJ2-1
TGTGCCAGCAGTTTAGGGCTAGCGGGGTTGGATGAGCAGTTCTTC
CASSLGLAGLDEQFF
>many|NA|TRBV20-1|TRBJ2-2
TGCAGTGCTAGAGATCTCAGAAGCCCGCTCCACGGGGAGCTGTTTTTT
CSARDLRSPLHGELFF
>many|NA|TRBV7-2|TRBJ2-1
TGTGCCAGCAGTTACTTTGAACGCTTCGACGGGGGGCCCTACAATGAGCAGTTCTTC
CASSYFERFDGGPYNEQFF